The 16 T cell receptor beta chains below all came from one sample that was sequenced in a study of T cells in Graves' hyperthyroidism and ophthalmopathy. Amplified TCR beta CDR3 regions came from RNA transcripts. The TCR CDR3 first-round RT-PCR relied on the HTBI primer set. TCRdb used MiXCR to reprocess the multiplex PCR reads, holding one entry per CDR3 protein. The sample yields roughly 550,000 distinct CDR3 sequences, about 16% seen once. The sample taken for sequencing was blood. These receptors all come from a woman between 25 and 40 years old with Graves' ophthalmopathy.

The CDR3 protein is CAISERLAETQYF. The DNA for the CDR3 is TGTGCCATCAGTGAGAGACTAGCGGAGACCCAGTACTTC. V gene TRBV10-3 combines with J gene TRBJ2-5; 8 bases agree with TRBD2. V was clipped by 2 bases and J by 5 bases; unmatched bases: 1. The CDR3 totals 13 residues. Germline values: CDR1 ENHRY, CDR2 SYGVKD.

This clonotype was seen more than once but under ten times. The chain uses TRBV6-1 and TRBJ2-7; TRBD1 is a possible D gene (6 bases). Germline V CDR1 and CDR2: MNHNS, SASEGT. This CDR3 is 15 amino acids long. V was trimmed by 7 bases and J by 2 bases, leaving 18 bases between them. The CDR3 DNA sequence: TGTGCCAGCACCCATGATGACAGGAGAACCTACGAGCAGTACTTC. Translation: CASTHDDRRTYEQYF.

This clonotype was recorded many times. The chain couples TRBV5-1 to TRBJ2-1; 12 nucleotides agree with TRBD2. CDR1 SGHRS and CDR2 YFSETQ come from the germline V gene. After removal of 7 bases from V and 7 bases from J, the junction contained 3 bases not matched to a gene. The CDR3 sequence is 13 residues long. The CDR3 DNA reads TGCGCCAGCGGAGGGACTAGCGGGAATGAGCAGTTCTTC. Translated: CASGGTSGNEQFF.

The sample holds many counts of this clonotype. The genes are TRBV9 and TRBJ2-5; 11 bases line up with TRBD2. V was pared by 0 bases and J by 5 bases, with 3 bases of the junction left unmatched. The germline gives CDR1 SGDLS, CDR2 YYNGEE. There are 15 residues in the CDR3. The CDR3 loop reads CASSVESSGRETQYF. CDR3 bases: TGTGCCAGCAGCGTAGAATCTAGCGGGAGGGAGACCCAGTACTTC.

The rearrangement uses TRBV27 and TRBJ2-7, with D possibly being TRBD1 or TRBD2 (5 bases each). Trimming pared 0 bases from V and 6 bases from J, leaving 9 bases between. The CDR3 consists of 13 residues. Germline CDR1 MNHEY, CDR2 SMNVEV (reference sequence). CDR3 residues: CASSLSNGAEQYF. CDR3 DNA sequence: TGTGCCAGCAGTTTATCTAACGGGGCCGAGCAGTACTTC.

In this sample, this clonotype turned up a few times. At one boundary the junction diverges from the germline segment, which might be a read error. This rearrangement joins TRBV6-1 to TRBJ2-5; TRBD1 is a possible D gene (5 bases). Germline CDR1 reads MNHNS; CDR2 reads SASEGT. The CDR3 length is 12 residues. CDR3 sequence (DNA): TGTGCCAGCAGGGACAAAATAAGGGTGATAAACTTC. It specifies CASRDKIRVINF.

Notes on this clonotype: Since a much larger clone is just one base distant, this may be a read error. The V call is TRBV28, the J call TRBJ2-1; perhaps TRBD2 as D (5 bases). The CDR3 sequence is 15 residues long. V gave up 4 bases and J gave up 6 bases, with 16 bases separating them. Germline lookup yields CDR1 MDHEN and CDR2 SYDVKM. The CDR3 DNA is TGTGCCAGCAGTTCCCGCGGGCAGCTCAGCAATGAGCAGTTCTTC. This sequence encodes CASSSRGQLSNEQFF.

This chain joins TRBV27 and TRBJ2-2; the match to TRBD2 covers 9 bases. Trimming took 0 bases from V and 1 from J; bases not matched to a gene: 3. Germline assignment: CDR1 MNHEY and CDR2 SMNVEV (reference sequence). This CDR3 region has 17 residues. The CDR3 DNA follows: TGTGCCAGCAGTTTATCGGCGGGAGGGGTGAACACCGGGGAGCTGTTTTTT. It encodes CASSLSAGGVNTGELFF.

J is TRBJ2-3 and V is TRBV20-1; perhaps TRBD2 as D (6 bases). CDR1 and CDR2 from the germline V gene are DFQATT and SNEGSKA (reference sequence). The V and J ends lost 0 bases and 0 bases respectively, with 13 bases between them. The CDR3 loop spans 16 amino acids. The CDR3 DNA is TGCAGTGCTAGAGATAGGGCTAGCGAGAGCACAGATACGCAGTATTTT. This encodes CSARDRASESTDTQYF.

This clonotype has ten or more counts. The CDR3 sequence: CASRVIGVNTGELFF. The CDR3 DNA reads as TGTGCCAGCAGGGTTATTGGGGTGAACACCGGGGAGCTGTTTTTT. This chain joins TRBV28 and TRBJ2-2; the D is unclear. V was shortened by 6 bases and J by 1 base, with 12 bases between the two germline ends. CDR1 is MDHEN, CDR2 SYDVKM, per germline. CDR3 length: 15 residues.

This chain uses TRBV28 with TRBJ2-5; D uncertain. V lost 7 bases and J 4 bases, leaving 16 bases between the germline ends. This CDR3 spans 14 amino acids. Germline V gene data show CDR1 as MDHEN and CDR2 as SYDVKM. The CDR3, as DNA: TGTGCCAGCATTCGTGGCAACACTTTAGAGACCCAGTACTTC. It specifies CASIRGNTLETQYF.

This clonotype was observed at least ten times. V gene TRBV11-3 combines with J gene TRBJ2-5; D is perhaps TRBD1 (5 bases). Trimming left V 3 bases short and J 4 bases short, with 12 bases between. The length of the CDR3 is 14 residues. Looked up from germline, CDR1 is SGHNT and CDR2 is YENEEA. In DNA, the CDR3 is TGTGCCAGCAGCTTGACCAGGGATTCAGAGACCCAGTACTTC. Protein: CASSLTRDSETQYF.

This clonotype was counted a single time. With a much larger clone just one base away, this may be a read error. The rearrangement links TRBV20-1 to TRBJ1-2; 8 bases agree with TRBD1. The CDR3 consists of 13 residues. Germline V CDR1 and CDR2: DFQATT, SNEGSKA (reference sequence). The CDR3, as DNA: TGCAGTGCTGGAGGGACAGGAAACTATGGCTGCACCTTC. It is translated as CSAGGTGNYGCTF.

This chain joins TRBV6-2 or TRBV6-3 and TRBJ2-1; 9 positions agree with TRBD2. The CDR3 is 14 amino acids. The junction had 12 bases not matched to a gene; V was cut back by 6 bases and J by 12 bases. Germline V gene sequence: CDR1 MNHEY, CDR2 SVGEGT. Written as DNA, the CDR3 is TGTGCCAGCAGCAATAGCGGGAGAAGCTCTTGGCAGTTCTTC. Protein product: CASSNSGRSSWQFF.

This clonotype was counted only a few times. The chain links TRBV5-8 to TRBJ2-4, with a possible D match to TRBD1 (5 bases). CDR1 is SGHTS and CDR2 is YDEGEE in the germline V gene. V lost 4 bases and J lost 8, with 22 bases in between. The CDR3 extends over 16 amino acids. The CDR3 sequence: CASSPTGASGRDIQYF. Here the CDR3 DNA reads TGTGCCAGCAGCCCCACAGGAGCCTCTGGTAGGGACATTCAGTACTTC.

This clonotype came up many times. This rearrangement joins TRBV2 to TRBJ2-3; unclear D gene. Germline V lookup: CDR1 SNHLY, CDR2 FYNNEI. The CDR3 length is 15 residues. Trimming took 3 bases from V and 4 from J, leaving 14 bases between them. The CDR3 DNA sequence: TGTGCCAGCAGTGACGGCCCCGGTCGTGCAGATACGCAGTATTTT. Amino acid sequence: CASSDGPGRADTQYF.